This T cell receptor (beta chain) was captured in a study of CD8 T cells in Susac syndrome. CD8+ and CD4+ T cells taken from blood had their TCR beta sequenced. Negative magnetic isolation gave CD8+ and CD4+ cells; FACS enriched CD8+ TEMRA. This CDR3 is 13 amino acids long. Germline V gene lookup returns CDR1 GTSNPN and CDR2 SVGIG (reference sequence). The J segment lost 5 bases and the V segment lost 1 base, leaving 4 bases of the junction unmatched. RNA, at roughly 0.45 to 1 ug, was reverse transcribed with random hexamers. MiXCR, applied by TCRdb to the immunoSEQ multiplex PCR reads, yields one record per CDR3 protein. The repertoire holds 150,000 to 200,000 distinct CDR3 sequences, with 92% as singletons.

This sequence was found in a human donor in good health. The chain has TRBV30 and TRBJ1-1; 7 nucleotides agree with TRBD1. Source material: CD4+ T cells from PBMCs. Here the CDR3 DNA reads TGTGCCTGGAGTGAATTCAGGGGGACTGAAGCTTTCTTT. It codes for CAWSEFRGTEAFF.